This passage covers 14 T cell receptor beta chains from one sample sequenced in a study of Graves' ophthalmopathy and Graves' hyperthyroidism. For repertoire sequencing, the TCR beta CDR3 regions were amplified from RNA transcripts. After a first-round RT-PCR with HTBI primers, a second-round multiplex PCR was run. TCRdb reanalysed the multiplex PCR reads using MiXCR and keeps one entry per CDR3 protein. The sample lists 150,000 to 200,000 distinct CDR3 sequences; over 35% were seen once. The sequenced material came from peripheral blood. These receptors originate from a middle-aged woman with Graves' ophthalmopathy.

The rearrangement uses TRBV12-3 or TRBV12-4 and TRBJ2-7; D remains unclear. Between the trimmed V and J ends, which lost 6 bases and 7 bases, there was a span of 16 bases. This CDR3 is built from 13 residues. The CDR3 coding sequence is TGTGCCAGCAGCAGAGACGTAGGACGGGAGCAGTACTTC. Its translation: CASSRDVGREQYF.

This clonotype has a count of ten or more. The genes are TRBV27 and TRBJ2-7, with D possibly being TRBD1 or TRBD2 (6 bases each). The V and J ends lost 5 bases and 4 bases respectively, with 21 bases between them. CDR1 and CDR2 (germline): MNHEY, SMNVEV (reference sequence). This CDR3 is built from 16 residues. CDR3 nucleotide sequence: TGTGCCAGCAGTCCGAGGGGGGTAAGCGGAGGTTACGAGCAGTACTTC. Its translation is CASSPRGVSGGYEQYF.

This chain uses TRBV27 with TRBJ1-1, with D uncertain. The CDR3 totals 16 residues. CDR1 and CDR2 from the germline V gene are MNHEY and SMNVEV (reference sequence). Trimming shortened V by 0 bases and J by 4 bases, and 15 bases separated the two germline ends. DNA of the CDR3: TGTGCCAGCAGTTTATCCGTGGGGAGGGAAAGCACTGAAGCTTTCTTT. Residues: CASSLSVGRESTEAFF.

The V gene is TRBV28, the J gene TRBJ1-2; no clear D gene. Trimming left V 3 bases short and J 6 bases short, with 11 bases between. The CDR3 spans 13 residues. Germline-derived CDR1 and CDR2 are MDHEN and SYDVKM. In nucleotides, the CDR3 is TGTGCCAGCAGTTTCCAGTCGGGGAATGGCTACACCTTC. Amino acid sequence: CASSFQSGNGYTF.

This clonotype was seen ten or more times. This sequence joins TRBV12-3 or TRBV12-4 and TRBJ1-1; no clear D. V lost 3 bases, J lost 0 bases, and 5 bases lay in between. The CDR3 contains 13 residues. The CDR3 DNA follows: TGTGCCAGCAGTTTTCAGGTGAACACTGAAGCTTTCTTT. Translated: CASSFQVNTEAFF.

In this sample, this clonotype turned up many times. This chain links TRBV18 with TRBJ2-5; D gene unclear. Trimming pared 3 bases from V and 5 bases from J, leaving 4 bases between. Germline V gives CDR1 KGHSH, CDR2 LQKENI. The CDR3 consists of 11 residues. The CDR3 sequence is CASSPDETQYF. CDR3 DNA sequence: TGTGCCAGCTCACCTGACGAGACCCAGTACTTC.

The genes are TRBV7-2 and TRBJ2-5; 13 bases are shared with TRBD2. Germline-derived CDR1 and CDR2 are SGHTA and FQGNSA. There are 16 residues in the CDR3. The trim removed 4 bases at V and 7 bases at J, leaving 9 bases unmatched. The CDR3 region is CASSSGLAGLGLTQYF. In DNA, the CDR3 is TGTGCCAGCAGCTCGGGACTAGCGGGACTCGGGTTGACCCAGTACTTC.

At least ten counts were recorded for this clonotype. This chain joins TRBV14 and TRBJ2-2, with TRBD1 matching 7 bases. V shed 3 bases, J shed 14 bases, and the junction held 12 bases outside the gene matches. Looked up from germline, CDR1 is SGHDN and CDR2 is FVKESK. The CDR3 totals 14 residues. CDR3 residues: CASSQGTPGQLLFF. CDR3 nucleotide sequence: TGTGCCAGCAGCCAGGGAACTCCGGGACAGCTACTGTTTTTT.

In its sample, this clonotype was seen many times. The gene calls are TRBV4-1 and TRBJ2-2, with 10 bases aligning to TRBD1. Germline V gene lookup returns CDR1 MGHRA and CDR2 YSYEKL. The trim removed 6 bases at V and 3 bases at J, leaving 7 bases unmatched. There are 16 residues in the CDR3. The chain's CDR3 is CASSHFGTGDTGELFF. The CDR3 DNA reads TGCGCCAGCAGTCATTTCGGGACAGGGGACACCGGGGAGCTGTTTTTT.

At least ten counts were recorded for this clonotype. The chain couples TRBV4-2 to TRBJ1-2; D may be TRBD1 (5 bases). Germline V CDR1 and CDR2: LGHNA, YNFKEQ. The CDR3 length is 14 residues. Trimming removed 0 bases at V and 5 bases at J, with 10 bases between. As DNA, the CDR3 is TGTGCCAGCAGCCAAGATTTACAGGTATATGGCTACACCTTC. Its protein product is CASSQDLQVYGYTF.

This clonotype was counted at least ten times. The CDR3, as DNA: TGTGCCAGCAGTGGATTTCGGAATGAAAAACTGTTTTTT. Its translation is CASSGFRNEKLFF. The rearrangement links TRBV2 to TRBJ1-4; D gene uncertain. This CDR3 has 13 amino acids. V shed 4 bases and J shed 5 bases, with 8 bases lying between them. CDR1 SNHLY and CDR2 FYNNEI come from the germline V gene.

CDR3 amino acids: CASSRTGTGVNQPQHF. The CDR3 nucleotides read TGTGCCAGCAGCAGGACCGGGACAGGGGTCAATCAGCCCCAGCATTTT. J is TRBJ1-5 and V is TRBV5-5; 10 positions match TRBD1. Germline trimming cut 4 bases from V and 3 bases from J; bases unmatched to any gene: 7. This CDR3 region has 16 residues. Germline CDR1 SGHKS, CDR2 YYEKEE (reference sequence).

This clonotype has ten or more counts. CDR3 region: CASSLGPTGGDGYTF. As DNA, the CDR3 is TGTGCCAGCAGTTTGGGACCGACAGGGGGTGATGGCTACACCTTC. The V call is TRBV28, the J call TRBJ1-2; 9 nucleotides line up with TRBD1. The CDR3 is 15 amino acids. The germline V gene has CDR1 MDHEN and CDR2 SYDVKM. Trimming at V came to 3 bases and at J to 6 bases, leaving 8 bases not matched to a gene.

This clonotype showed up many times. The chain employs TRBV11-2 and TRBJ1-6; 7 nucleotides agree with TRBD1. This CDR3 region has 19 residues. V lost 5 bases and J lost 0; bases outside the gene matches: 13. Per germline, CDR1 SGHAT and CDR2 FQNNGV. The CDR3, as DNA: TGTGCCAGCAGCACCCGGGACAGTCTTTTTCGCTCCTATAATTCACCCCTCCACTTT. Its translation: CASSTRDSLFRSYNSPLHF.